This TCR beta chain is from a study of cytotoxic CD8 clonotypes in ibrutinib-treated CLL. Assay used: immunoSEQ multiplex PCR; TCRdb lists only in-frame clones, some missing. The table has 55,000 to 60,000 clones, roughly 50% seen once. CDR1 and CDR2 (germline): GTSNPN, SVGIG (reference sequence). V lost 3 bases, J lost 2 bases, and 11 bases lay in between. This CDR3 is 15 amino acids long. Study results and caveats: Once treatment began, public clonotypes, which were uncommon, contracted or stayed stable.

A word on this clone: Its specificity is unknown.

Frozen PBMC stocks contributed around 2 micrograms of genomic DNA to the TCR beta libraries. The V call is TRBV30, the J call TRBJ1-6; D is uncertain. This clonotype originated in a human donor with chronic lymphocytic leukemia. The sample in question was PBMCs, obtained at disease progression, from a patient treated with ibrutinib. This chain's CDR3 is CAWSLAGTYNSPLHF. CDR3 DNA sequence: TGTGCCTGGAGCCTTGCAGGCACCTATAATTCACCCCTCCACTTT.